One sample yielded the 17 T cell receptor beta chains listed below, sequenced in a study of T cells after yellow fever vaccination. Via MiXCR, TCRdb re-called the 5' RACE reads, giving one row per CDR3 protein. The data hold 620,000 or so distinct CDR3 sequences, with approximately 16% observed a single time. Sequenced here: PBMCs, sampled 5 to 6 days after the first yellow fever vaccination. These receptors were taken from a man aged 18 to 30 who received the YFV17D yellow fever vaccine.

In this sample, this clonotype turned up a few times. The gene calls are TRBV27 and TRBJ2-1; D remains ambiguous. CDR3 length: 15 amino acids. Trimming took 2 bases from V and 3 from J, leaving 11 bases between them. CDR1 and CDR2 (germline): MNHEY, SMNVEV (reference sequence). This chain's CDR3 is CASSLRGQNYNEQFF. CDR3 DNA sequence: TGTGCCAGCAGTTTACGAGGCCAGAACTACAATGAGCAGTTCTTC.

The table lists this clonotype with a few counts. J is TRBJ2-5 and V is TRBV23-1; the D call may be TRBD1 or TRBD2 (6 bases each). TRBV23-1 is filed as an ORF, its function uncertain. V dropped 0 bases and J dropped 7 bases, with 12 bases sitting between them. The CDR3 length is 14 residues. CDR3: CASSQSGGQGTQYF. As DNA, the CDR3 is TGCGCCAGCAGTCAATCTGGGGGGCAGGGGACCCAGTACTTC.

In its sample, this clonotype was seen many times. The chain employs TRBV4-1 and TRBJ1-2; 7 nucleotides agree with TRBD1. Germline V gene lookup returns CDR1 MGHRA and CDR2 YSYEKL. This CDR3 has 16 residues. J lost 4 bases, V lost 3 bases, and 11 bases had no gene match. The CDR3 region has the DNA TGCGCCAGCAGCCAGGATCGGGACAGCGGAGGCTATGGCTACACCTTC. Protein: CASSQDRDSGGYGYTF.

Only one count was recorded for this clonotype. The chain combines TRBV7-2 with TRBJ2-2; D is unresolved. Between the trimmed V and J ends, which lost 2 bases and 5 bases, there was a span of 12 bases. The germline V gene has CDR1 SGHTA and CDR2 FQGNSA. This CDR3 comprises 15 residues. The CDR3 coding sequence is TGTGCCAGCAGCTTACAGGAACCCCGTACCGGGGAGCTGTTTTTT. Translating gives CASSLQEPRTGELFF.

This clonotype has only a few counts. The CDR3 region is CSASEGDARGTSTDTQYF. The CDR3 DNA is TGCAGTGCTAGCGAGGGTGACGCCAGGGGAACTAGCACAGATACGCAGTATTTT. The chain is built from TRBV20-1 and TRBJ2-3; a possible D gene is TRBD1 (6 bases). This CDR3 is 18 amino acids long. The V end lost 3 bases, the J end lost 0 bases, and 22 bases lay between the germline ends. Germline loops: CDR1 DFQATT, CDR2 SNEGSKA (reference sequence).

In DNA form, the CDR3 reads TGTGCCAGCAGCCACGGGTCCGACTATGGCTACACCTTC. This sequence encodes CASSHGSDYGYTF. The chain has TRBV12-3 or TRBV12-4 and TRBJ1-2; no clear D gene. Trimming removed 6 bases from V and 3 bases from J, with 11 bases in between. CDR3 size: 13 residues.

V and J are TRBV7-9 and TRBJ2-2; TRBD1 is a possible D gene (6 bases). Germline CDR1 is SEHNR and CDR2 is FQNEAQ (reference sequence). Trimming left V 6 bases short and J 7 bases short, with 15 bases between. There are 14 residues in the CDR3. The CDR3 coding sequence is TGTGCCAGCAGAACCTCAGGGGCGGTCGGGGAGCTGTTTTTT. Amino acid sequence: CASRTSGAVGELFF.

This clonotype was seen more than once but under ten times. The chain has TRBV6-1 and TRBJ1-1; perhaps TRBD1 as D (5 bases). Trimming removed 8 bases from V and 0 bases from J, with 13 bases in between. CDR3 length equals 14 residues. Germline-derived CDR1 and CDR2 are MNHNS and SASEGT. The CDR3 loop is CASYTRVMNTEAFF. The CDR3 DNA follows: TGTGCCAGCTATACCAGGGTGATGAACACTGAAGCTTTCTTT.

This chain joins TRBV5-4 and TRBJ1-4; D gene unclear. The CDR3 runs 15 residues. CDR1 is SGHNT and CDR2 is YYREEE in the germline V gene (reference sequence). Trimming stripped 4 bases from V and 8 bases from J, with 18 bases between. CDR3 sequence: CASSQTSAVGEKLFF. CDR3 coding DNA: TGTGCCAGCAGCCAAACGTCGGCAGTAGGAGAAAAACTGTTTTTT.

This clonotype has a handful of counts. This chain uses TRBV5-1 with TRBJ1-1; 8 nucleotides line up with TRBD1. This CDR3 region has 15 residues. Germline CDR1 is SGHRS and CDR2 is YFSETQ. The V and J ends lost 3 bases and 6 bases, in that order; junction bases with no gene match: 10. CDR3 nucleotides: TGCGCCAGCAGCTACATGACAGGGGTGTCGGCTGAAGCTTTCTTT. The encoded protein is CASSYMTGVSAEAFF.

This clonotype turned up a few times. The chain employs TRBV29-1 and TRBJ1-2; no definite D call. This CDR3 spans 14 amino acids. The germline V gene encodes CDR1 SQVTM and CDR2 ANQGSEA. V was trimmed by 8 bases and J by 8 bases, leaving 24 bases between them. CDR3 in amino acids: CSIGVTAGSGGYTF. The CDR3 DNA is TGCAGCATTGGAGTCACAGCAGGTTCGGGAGGCTACACCTTC.

The genes are TRBV11-2 and TRBJ2-4; weak D call: TRBD2 (7 bases). In germline, CDR1 is SGHAT, CDR2 FQNNGV. Trimming took 4 bases from V and 0 from J, leaving 16 bases between them. The CDR3 runs to 17 residues. The CDR3 DNA reads as TGTGCCAGCAGCTGGGGGGGGCTAACGATAGCCAAAAACATTCAGTACTTC. Amino acids: CASSWGGLTIAKNIQYF.

At least ten counts were recorded for this clonotype. The CDR3: CASSLGTTQRETQYF. DNA for the CDR3: TGTGCCAGCAGTTTGGGAACCACACAAAGAGAGACCCAGTACTTC. The chain has TRBV12-3 or TRBV12-4 and TRBJ2-5; D remains ambiguous. The ends were cut back, 3 bases at V and 4 bases at J, with 15 bases in the middle. The CDR3 runs to 15 residues.

The rearrangement joins TRBV3-1 to TRBJ2-1; no firm D call. With 1 base removed from V and 0 bases from J, the gap between germline ends came to 10 bases. The germline gives CDR1 LGHDT, CDR2 YNNKEL (reference sequence). This CDR3 is 16 amino acids long. In nucleotides, the CDR3 is TGTGCCAGCAGCCAAGTAGGCGAGAGCTCCTACAATGAGCAGTTCTTC. Translation gives CASSQVGESSYNEQFF.

This clonotype appeared a few times. This sequence joins TRBV20-1 and TRBJ1-2; D gene ambiguous. This CDR3 contains 14 residues. V lost 0 bases to trimming and J lost 8 bases, with 16 bases between them. Germline V gene lookup returns CDR1 DFQATT and CDR2 SNEGSKA (reference sequence). The CDR3 bases are TGCAGTGCTAGAGATAGGGTAACCTTAACCGGCTACACCTTC. This codes for CSARDRVTLTGYTF.

This clonotype was observed a handful of times. The chain is built from TRBV5-1 and TRBJ2-7, with 12 bases lining up with TRBD2. Germline CDR1 SGHRS, CDR2 YFSETQ. The CDR3 spans 16 residues. Trimming removed 4 bases from V and 7 bases from J; junction bases left unmatched: 12. The CDR3 sequence is CASSRTLAGGPREQYF. Here the CDR3 DNA reads TGCGCCAGCAGCCGGACCCTAGCGGGGGGGCCGCGGGAGCAGTACTTC.

This clonotype was seen more than once but under ten times. The chain recombines TRBV6-6 with TRBJ1-1; TRBD1 might be the D (5 bases). CDR1 is MNHNY, CDR2 SVGAGI, per germline (reference sequence). V was trimmed by 2 bases and J by 6 bases, leaving 10 bases between them. This CDR3 has 13 residues. The CDR3 loop is CASSYKGYAEAFF. CDR3 DNA sequence: TGTGCCAGCAGTTACAAGGGGTACGCTGAAGCTTTCTTT.